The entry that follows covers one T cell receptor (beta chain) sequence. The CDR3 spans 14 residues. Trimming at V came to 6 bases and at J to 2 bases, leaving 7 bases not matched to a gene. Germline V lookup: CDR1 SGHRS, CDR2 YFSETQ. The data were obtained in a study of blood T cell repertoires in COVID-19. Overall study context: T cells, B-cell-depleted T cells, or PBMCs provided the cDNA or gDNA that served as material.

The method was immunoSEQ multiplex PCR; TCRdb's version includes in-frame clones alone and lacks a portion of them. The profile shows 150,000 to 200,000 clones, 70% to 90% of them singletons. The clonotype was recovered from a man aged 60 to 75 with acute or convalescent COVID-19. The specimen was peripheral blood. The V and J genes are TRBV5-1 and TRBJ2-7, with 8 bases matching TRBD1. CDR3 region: CASNPRGPTYEQYF. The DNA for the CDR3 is TGCGCCAGCAACCCCAGGGGGCCTACCTACGAGCAGTACTTC.